This TCR beta chain was sequenced for a study of cytomegalovirus exposure and HLA in healthy donors (dated by TCRdb to the late 2010s). As for the study more broadly: An earlier analysis of about 530 of the donors reported approximately 280 Gb of sequence data and roughly 120 million unique TCR beta sequences obtained from about 180 million T cells. Typing coverage differed by locus: A, B, C, DRB1 and DQB1 were typed in roughly 620-640 donors, DQA1 in 500 to 550, DPA1 in 600 to 610, and DPB1 in 450 to 490. Besides the first cohort of 550 to 750 subjects, a separate validation cohort made up of around 120 different subjects was used. A later analysis re-analyzed previously published TCR beta repertoires from 550 to 700 donors and added high-resolution HLA genotyping to study TCR occurrence patterns. Of the 398 genotyped donors, over 80% were placed in the genetic ancestry cluster associated with self-reported Caucasian donors. Across approximately 420 genotyped donors of the cohort, an average of roughly 250,000 unique TCR beta nucleotide sequences per donor were sequenced, and around 20% of those sequences were non-productive. Donor age, sex, ethnicity and CMV serostatus were compiled alongside the repertoire data. All discovery cohort repertoires had been generated using a single sequencing platform. The later analysis used no new phenotypic data to find candidate immune exposures, relying instead on TCR beta sequences and their occurrence across donors. A later genetic analysis used genome-wide SNP genotypes for 398 of the 666 donors, treating that subset as a discovery cohort. An earlier analysis of some 500 of the donors used high-throughput TCR beta sequencing to judge whether each TCR beta V gene segment behaved as functional or pseudogenic. The study profiled the T cell repertoires of under 700 subjects by immunosequencing and related them to cytomegalovirus serostatus. To predict cytomegalovirus infection status, the study combined high-throughput TCR immunosequencing, statistical association of individual TCRs with disease status, and machine learning. HLA typing included class I and class II loci at four-digit resolution. The study aimed to test whether signatures of past pathogen exposure could be identified by cataloging public T cell receptors. An early release covering 550 to 700 HLA-typed donors comprised 250 to 350 gigabases of sequencing data and 65 million to 100 million unique TCR sequences. Five DR-DQ haplotypes were handled as single units for association and clustering because linkage in the cohort was strong. Findings and caveats that apply to the study as a whole: Because counts were too low, seventeen rarely observed V segments, including chromosome 9 orphons, were excluded from the earlier analysis of roughly 580 of the donors. When HLA alleles, especially DR and DQ, strongly co-occurred, TCR associations were difficult to assign to individual alleles. Sequencing depth was assumed to be roughly uniform across donors in the presence/absence analyses, though that assumption may not hold. Because HLA typing was missing for some donors at each locus, association tests included only the typed subset. In a later analysis, most CMV-associated TCR beta chains were found to appear HLA-restricted, with HLA associations seemingly driven largely by CMV exposure. According to a later genetic analysis, donors in an Asian-associated ancestry cluster had fewer N-insertions in productive TCRs than the approximately 670-donor mean. A later analysis found that HLA-associated TCR beta chains were more clonally expanded and had lower generation probabilities than equally common non-associated chains. Broadly in line with IMGT annotations, most TCR beta V segments showed up in productive rearrangements about 87% or about 30% of the time in an earlier analysis of several hundred of the donors. A further reported finding was that TCR beta sequences accurately predicted the HLA-A and HLA-B alleles for most subjects in the first cohort. Correlated functional status among segregating V segments might reflect linkage disequilibrium, but an unknown experimental factor could not be ruled out. The study gave a list of about 170 TCR beta chains associated with cytomegalovirus. A cluster of highly shared sequence variants was judged likely to represent a technical artifact of the sequencing pipeline. The classifier was reported to diagnose cytomegalovirus status with high specificity and sensitivity in both the original cohort and the validation cohort. A few of the identified cytomegalovirus-associated TCR beta chains were confirmed in vitro to be specific for cytomegalovirus antigens. The authors suggested that the approach could potentially be generalized to other disease states and immunological phenotypes. Specific HLA alleles were associated with 15,000 to 20,000 TCR beta sequences at a false discovery rate of 0.05 in a later analysis. A later analysis found that TCR association rates varied across HLA loci, with DRB1 alleles showing the most associated TCRs and HLA-C alleles the fewest. V-gene and J-gene trimming of TCR beta chains was associated with a missense DCLRE1C variant in a later genetic analysis, and the association was replicated in an independent cohort. For the cohort, immune exposure information was limited to CMV serostatus. This cohort had only TCR beta chains sequenced, and the lack of alpha or paired-chain data limited which features could be detected. Some IMGT-functional V segments, including TRBV6-2 and TRBV6-3, could not be distinguished by the 87-base-pair reads and were therefore excluded. Several of the top co-occurrence clusters appeared to be linked to parvovirus B19, influenza, CMV and Epstein-Barr virus, according to a later analysis. Across donors, most TCR sequences were observed very rarely, whereas some public TCRs were present in many individuals.

V is shortened by 1 base, J by 8 bases, and the region joining them spans 12 bases. The germline V gene specifies MNHNS as CDR1 and SASEGT as CDR2. The cysteine opens and the phenylalanine closes a CDR3 of 14 amino acids. The retained sequence is limited to the CDR3, 42 bases, with the frame set at the first base. In total, over 600 healthy bone marrow donors made up the cohort. Cohort members were all nominally healthy when sampled, although unrecorded immune exposures were likely present. The donor was CMV seronegative and belonged to the group of 350 or so seronegative cohort members. Each donor provided a peripheral blood sample, and peripheral blood mononuclear cells were used for TCR beta sequencing. Genomic DNA extraction from the blood cell samples was performed with the Qiagen DNeasy Blood Extraction Kit. The protocol used for the library was the immunoSEQ multiplex PCR assay. The multiplex PCR relied on a mix of 60 forward primers for TCR Vbeta segments and 13 reverse primers for TCR Jbeta segments. The CDR3 region of rearranged TCR beta genes was amplified from genomic DNA by a multiplex PCR assay. On the Illumina HiSeq System, the amplified TCR beta libraries were sequenced as 87-base-pair reads. As for how the authors treated the data: A later analysis counted some 80 million unique TCR beta chains across the 666 repertoires, and around 9.9 million of these chains were shared by at least two donors. A nearest-neighbor algorithm error-corrected the raw reads and collapsed the reads into unique sequences, merging closely related sequences to remove PCR and sequencing errors. CDR3 sequences were aligned to IMGT reference sequences to assign V, D and J gene segments. Each retained sequence needed at least a six-nucleotide match to both a V gene segment and a J gene segment. Rearrangements were classified as productive when the CDR3 lacked stop codons and remained in frame with V and J, and all other rearrangements were classified as non-productive. CDR3 was defined by IMGT convention, running from the second conserved V-encoded cysteine to the conserved J-encoded phenylalanine. The earlier analysis of about 640 of the donors excluded any sequence lacking an unambiguous match to a single V gene segment. An earlier analysis of 550 to 650 of the donors classified V segments as functional when productive rearrangements were above 56.7% and as segregating when the standard deviation between donors was above 5%. A statistical classification framework was built to diagnose cytomegalovirus status from the catalog of TCR beta chain sequences. V and J gene assignment, in a later analysis, came from comparing TCR nucleotide sequences with IMGT/GENE-DB human TR gene sequences. A later analysis assigned CDR3 sequences and most-parsimonious VDJ recombination scenarios with the TCRdist pipeline. A later analysis defined each TCR beta chain by its CDR3 amino acid sequence plus V-gene family, and excluded reads lacking a unique V-gene family. A later analysis removed 592 highly shared, low-generation-probability nucleotide sequences to deal with suspected cross-contamination and a sequencing artifact. In a later analysis, a clonal expansion index for each public chain was calculated from normalized within-repertoire ranks of inferred template counts. A later analysis computed generation probabilities with a VDJ recombination model fitted to out-of-frame rearrangements, and checked the results against IGoR. In a later analysis, TCR-TCR, TCR-HLA and TCR-CMV co-occurrence was scored with hypergeometric tests, and a repertoire-size bias correction was applied to TCR pairs. A later analysis estimated false discovery rates by permuting HLA or CMV assignments 20 times. In a later analysis, co-occurring TCRs were grouped using DBSCAN, and TCRdist sequence similarity was added for clustering within HLA-allele-positive subsets. Repertoires with fewer than 30,000 or more than 120,000 public chains were left out of co-occurrence clustering, as were about 5 repertoires with anomalous nucleotide sharing. TCRdb took over this immuneACCESS table, retaining in-frame rearrangements with V and J assigned. Such tables are incomplete; in checked studies, under half of the missing clones stem from an unresolved V gene, and the remainder is unexplained. D and trimming were read from the DNA, whereas the V and J calls and clone size are those reported in that table. The sample records fewer than 70,000 clones, approximately 83% of which are singletons. Around 1.7% of the sample is taken by the ten largest.

Of note for this clone: The target of this receptor is not known. The input lacks base qualities; no much larger clone sits a single base away.

The chain was built from TRBV6-1 and TRBJ2-1; the D gene remains uncertain. The clonotype was recovered from a man aged 35-49 years in good health and CMV-seronegative. Sequenced input: PBMCs. The DNA sequence is as follows: TGTGCCAGCAGTGAAGGTCCAGCGTCACATGAGCAGTTCTTC. Translation gives CASSEGPASHEQFF.